This T cell receptor (beta chain) was sequenced during a study of long-term antiretroviral therapy in people with HIV. As for the study in general: The earliest specimens came about a decade ahead of the 2015 immediate-ART recommendation. Whole-study results and caveats: Repertoire dominance by clones expanded before ART was seen at all time points.

Trimming stripped 5 bases from V and 2 bases from J, with 12 bases between. The CDR3 consists of 14 residues. Germline-derived CDR1 and CDR2 are SGHTA and FQGNSA. Amounts of 1-10 million cryopreserved PBMC were held in the samples before DNA extraction. This clone was seen a single time. Its cognate antigen is unknown. Runs used v3.0 of the immunoSEQ assay and were done at survey level. Repertoires were generated with immunoSEQ multiplex PCR, while TCRdb's copy carries only in-frame clones and drops some. The sample shows approximately 24,000 clones, around 77% of them seen only once. The sequencing used unsorted PBMCs, collected 2.1 years after starting antiretroviral therapy. The V gene is TRBV7-2, the J gene TRBJ1-2; tentatively, D is TRBD1 (6 bases). The origin of this receptor is a man between 25 and 39 years old with HIV. CDR3 DNA sequence: TGTGCCAGCAGCAACAGGGCAGCCAACTATGGCTACACCTTC. It is translated as CASSNRAANYGYTF.